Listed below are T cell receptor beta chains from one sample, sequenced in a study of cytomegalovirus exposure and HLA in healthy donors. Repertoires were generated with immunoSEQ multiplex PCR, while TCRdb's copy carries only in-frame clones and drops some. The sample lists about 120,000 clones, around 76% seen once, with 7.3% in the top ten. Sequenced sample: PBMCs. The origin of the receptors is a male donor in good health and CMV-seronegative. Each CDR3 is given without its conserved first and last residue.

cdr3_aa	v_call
ASSLWTGDDEQY	TRBV7-9
ASSLAGAVHSPLH	TRBV7-2
AWSGGGDSYEQY	TRBV30
ASSEPQGSINNEQF	TRBV2
ASSSGQGLSHTVGYT	TRBV27
ASSSTQGADGYT	TRBV7-9
ASSSRQGGDTEAF	TRBV19
ASSPADEQF	TRBV18
ASGLAGGRGEQY	TRBV27
ASSEGLATGGILWNEQF	TRBV13
ASSPGQGSNNEQF	TRBV18
ASSVSGTTIYGYT	TRBV9
ASSMPFRQGPIWMGEKLF	TRBV19
SSSLRGTEAF	TRBV7-9
ASSLAGGAKKLF	TRBV5-6
ASSQVKSGSTDTQY	TRBV4-3
ASSLSIFSRGAQPYQETQY	TRBV27
ASSVGGDEKLF	TRBV25-1
AWSVDSPFNGYT	TRBV30
ASSFPTGTSGRGIYEQY	TRBV28
ASSPKSPWGGEFYNEQF	TRBV4-3
ASSFGTDTDTQY	TRBV7-9
ASSSGLPQDTEQY	TRBV11-1
ASSYASLADTGELF	TRBV6-5
ASSLGLRGLVANEQF	TRBV5-1
ASSLGQTYEQY	TRBV27
ASSSWGEDGYT	TRBV28
ASSVQGLAGAEQF	TRBV19
ASSRTGNYGYT	TRBV6-4
ASGGLAQF	TRBV9
ASSLGQGFVEQY	TRBV5-1
ATSRGLAVSSYNEQF	TRBV15
ASSQGPGQENEKLF	TRBV11-2
ASSYLTGGSTEAF	TRBV6-5
ASSTFSPDRGLVHEQY	TRBV5-1
ASSSAGTAGTDTQY	TRBV28
ASSLLRGGGNQPQH	TRBV6-6
SAGLTGTDTQY	TRBV29-1